These T cell receptor beta chains were read from a single sample in a study of neoadjuvant anti-PD-1 for oral cavity cancer. Clones were sequenced by immunoSEQ multiplex PCR, and TCRdb holds only the in-frame ones, with some missing. The table records about 80,000 clones, about four fifths of them present only once. This material consisted of PBMCs, taken before nivolumab (anti-PD-1) treatment. Receptors originate from a person aged 35-79 years with oral cavity squamous cell carcinoma. Both conserved end residues are part of each CDR3. The D gene is left open where the match is weak. Expanded clones are given a class, and other clones once, few, many or no size at all.

cdr3_length	d_call	v_call	j_call	clone_size	cdr3_aa	cdr3_nt
15	TRBD1	TRBV6-5	TRBJ2-1	-	CASRNSGQGPNEQFF	TGTGCCAGCAGGAATTCGGGACAGGGTCCCAATGAGCAGTTCTTC
14	-	TRBV7-8	TRBJ1-2	-	CASSLDDRTYGYTF	TGTGCCAGCAGCTTAGATGACCGCACCTATGGCTACACCTTC
15	TRBD1	TRBV5-1	TRBJ2-2	-	CASSSIQGYTGELFF	TGCGCCAGCAGCTCAATACAGGGGTACACCGGGGAGCTGTTTTTT
15	TRBD2	TRBV10-1	TRBJ2-1	-	CASSSGLAGVYEQFF	TGCGCCAGCAGTTCAGGACTAGCGGGAGTCTATGAGCAGTTCTTC
13	-	TRBV5-8	TRBJ1-5	few	CASSLLENQPQHF	TGTGCCAGCAGCTTGTTGGAGAATCAGCCCCAGCATTTT
15	-	TRBV6-6	TRBJ2-5	-	CASSPGPREGETQYF	TGTGCCAGCAGCCCCGGACCGAGAGAGGGGGAGACCCAGTACTTC
13	-	TRBV6-5	TRBJ1-1	once	CASSPRENTEAFF	TGTGCCAGCAGCCCCAGGGAGAACACTGAAGCTTTCTTT
15	TRBD1	TRBV29-1	TRBJ2-1	-	CSVSTSGTGYNEQFF	TGCAGCGTTTCCACCTCCGGGACAGGCTACAATGAGCAGTTCTTC
15	TRBD1	TRBV10-3	TRBJ1-2	-	CAITPGGQGNYGYTF	TGTGCCATCACTCCCGGGGGACAGGGGAACTATGGCTACACCTTC
16	-	TRBV5-1	TRBJ1-3	-	CASSLDTPSSGNTIYF	TGCGCCAGCAGCTTGGATACACCTAGCTCTGGAAACACCATATATTTT
13	-	TRBV10-3	TRBJ1-5	-	CAISEAVNTAQHF	TGTGCCATCAGTGAAGCGGTAAACACGGCCCAGCATTTT
16	TRBD1	TRBV14	TRBJ2-1	-	CASSQDGTGNNNEQFF	TGTGCCAGCAGCCAAGATGGGACAGGGAATAACAATGAGCAGTTCTTC
14	TRBD1	TRBV2	TRBJ1-1	-	CASSEQGARAEAFF	TGTGCCAGCAGTGAGCAGGGGGCGCGAGCTGAAGCTTTCTTT
16	-	TRBV6-1	TRBJ1-2	-	CASSEGAGTNNYGYTF	TGTGCCAGCAGTGAAGGGGCAGGGACAAATAACTATGGCTACACCTTC
15	TRBD1	TRBV19	TRBJ1-1	-	CASSIQGALDTEAFF	TGTGCCAGTAGTATCCAGGGGGCCTTAGACACTGAAGCTTTCTTT
19	TRBD2	TRBV5-1	TRBJ2-3	-	CASSWGLAVTKTSTDTQYF	TGCGCCAGCAGCTGGGGACTAGCGGTCACCAAGACAAGCACAGATACGCAGTATTTT
13	-	TRBV9	TRBJ1-5	-	CASGLGSDQPQHF	TGTGCCAGCGGATTGGGTTCGGATCAGCCCCAGCATTTT
15	TRBD2	TRBV6-5	TRBJ2-1	-	CASSYGGLAGGEQFF	TGTGCCAGCAGTTACGGTGGGCTAGCGGGAGGTGAGCAGTTCTTC
13	-	TRBV5-1	TRBJ2-7	few	CASSLGHEGEQYF	TGCGCCAGCAGCTTGGGTCACGAAGGCGAGCAGTACTTC
15	-	TRBV28	TRBJ1-4	-	CASRPSGPTNEKLFF	TGTGCCAGCCGCCCGTCTGGCCCCACTAATGAAAAACTGTTTTTT
13	-	TRBV28	TRBJ2-5	-	CASSFWQEETQYF	TGTGCCAGCAGTTTTTGGCAAGAAGAGACCCAGTACTTC
16	TRBD2	TRBV5-1	TRBJ2-3	-	CASSGRLAGDTDTQYF	TGCGCCAGCAGCGGCAGACTAGCGGGTGACACAGATACGCAGTATTTT
15	-	TRBV27	TRBJ2-7	-	CASSSIGTGTYEQYF	TGTGCCAGCAGTAGCATCGGGACGGGTACCTACGAGCAGTACTTC